This T cell receptor beta chain stems from a study of T cell repertoires in cytomegalovirus infection. General study findings and limits: The study identified carriers of CMV plus the relevant HLA from cumulative public TCR beta family frequency.

This CDR3 contains 15 residues. The V and J ends lost 6 bases and 2 bases respectively, with 15 bases between them. Looked up from germline, CDR1 is SEHNR and CDR2 is FQNEAQ (reference sequence). In this sample, this clonotype turned up many times. Its specificity is not known. Each CDR3 protein gets one entry after TCRdb re-called the reads with MiXCR. The sample includes 500,000 to 600,000 distinct CDR3 sequences, about 15% of them seen just once. The material sequenced was CD8+ T cells from PBMCs. The chain links TRBV7-9 to TRBJ2-3; D is perhaps TRBD1 or TRBD2 (6 bases each). This TCR was sampled from a human donor in good health (CMV status not recorded). Some clones in this sample may be carry-over from other donors' samples. CDR3 coding DNA: TGTGCCAGCAGAGGGGGGTTAGGAGCCACAGATACGCAGTATTTT. Translation: CASRGGLGATDTQYF.